These 14 T cell receptor beta chains originate from one sample sequenced in a study of cytomegalovirus exposure and HLA in healthy donors. The primer mix had 60 Vbeta and 13 Jbeta primers. Repertoires were generated with immunoSEQ multiplex PCR, while TCRdb's copy carries only in-frame clones and drops some. Counted here are some 100,000 clones, roughly 75% occurring once; the ten biggest clones make up about 4.5%. Sequencing input: PBMCs. The origin of the receptors is a woman aged 18-30 years in good health and CMV-seropositive.

The rearrangement joins TRBV4-3 to TRBJ2-3; D is unclear. Germline V gene lookup returns CDR1 LGHNA and CDR2 YSLEER. CDR3 length: 15 amino acids. Trimming stripped 0 bases from V and 0 bases from J, with 7 bases between. CDR3 DNA: TGCGCCAGCAGCCAAGATCCCGGGAGCACAGATACGCAGTATTTT. This translates into CASSQDPGSTDTQYF.

The chain recombines TRBV30 with TRBJ1-5, with no clear D. The germline V gene encodes CDR1 GTSNPN and CDR2 SVGIG (reference sequence). V was clipped by 5 bases and J by 2 bases, with 13 bases between them. The CDR3 consists of 14 residues. Here the CDR3 reads CAWVRRRGNQPQHF. In DNA form, the CDR3 reads TGTGCCTGGGTCCGAAGGAGAGGCAATCAGCCCCAGCATTTT.

The chain recombines TRBV5-1 with TRBJ2-1; no definite D call. V was pared by 0 bases and J by 5 bases, with 9 bases between. CDR1 and CDR2 from the germline V gene are SGHRS and YFSETQ. There are 14 residues in the CDR3. The CDR3 region is CASSLARSNNEQFF. CDR3 nucleotide sequence: TGCGCCAGCAGCTTGGCCCGGTCAAACAATGAGCAGTTCTTC.

As DNA, the CDR3 is TGCGCCAGCAGCCAAGACGGGACTGGCGGGGGCCAGTACTTC. It translates to CASSQDGTGGGQYF. The V call is TRBV4-3, the J call TRBJ2-5; 7 bases fit TRBD2. This CDR3 is built from 14 residues. V gave up 0 bases and J gave up 10 bases; unmatched junction bases: 8. CDR1 and CDR2 (germline): LGHNA, YSLEER.

DNA for the CDR3: TGTGCCAGCAGCTTAAGCCAGAACACCGGGGAGCTGTTTTTT. It is translated as CASSLSQNTGELFF. V is TRBV7-2 and J is TRBJ2-2, with D unclear. The CDR3 has 14 residues. The germline V gene encodes CDR1 SGHTA and CDR2 FQGNSA. Trimming cost V 2 bases and J 1 base, with 5 bases left between them.

This clone has only one observation. This sequence joins TRBV9 and TRBJ1-2; TRBD1 matches at 9 bases. With V trimmed by 3 bases and J by 4 bases, 10 bases remained unmatched. The CDR3 runs to 16 residues. Germline assignment: CDR1 SGDLS and CDR2 YYNGEE. The DNA for the CDR3 is TGTGCCAGCAGCGCCCCGGGACAGGGAAGGGGCTATGGCTACACCTTC. Translated, it gives CASSAPGQGRGYGYTF. The whole variable domain, filled in from reference TRBV9 and TRBJ1-2, reads DSGVTQTPKHLITATGQRVTLRCSPRSGDLSVYWYQQSLDQGLQFLIQYYNGEERAKGNILERFSAQQFPDLHSELNLSSLELGDSALYFCASSAPGQGRGYGYTFGSGTRLTVV.

The CDR3 DNA reads as TGTGCCATCAGCAACCCAACTAGACCCTACAATGAGCAGTTCTTC. Translated: CAISNPTRPYNEQFF. The V and J genes are TRBV10-3 and TRBJ2-1, with D maybe TRBD2 (5 bases). Trimming pared 6 bases from V and 2 bases from J, leaving 14 bases between. This CDR3 spans 15 amino acids. The germline gives CDR1 ENHRY, CDR2 SYGVKD.

V and J are TRBV4-1 and TRBJ2-3; 9 bases are a match to TRBD2. The trim removed 1 base at V and 2 bases at J, leaving 7 bases unmatched. The germline V gene has CDR1 MGHRA and CDR2 YSYEKL. The CDR3 contains 17 residues. CDR3 protein: CASSQVLREGNTDTQYF. CDR3 nucleotides: TGCGCCAGCAGCCAAGTGTTGCGGGAGGGGAACACAGATACGCAGTATTTT.

This clone was detected a few times. The chain carries TRBV19 and TRBJ1-5, with D possibly TRBD1 on 5 matching bases. CDR3 length equals 16 residues. CDR1 LNHDA and CDR2 SQIVND come from the germline V gene (reference sequence). Trimming stripped 6 bases from V and 0 bases from J, with 15 bases between. The CDR3 region has the DNA TGTGCCAGTAGCACCTCGACAGTGAATAGCAATCAGCCCCAGCATTTT. Translated: CASSTSTVNSNQPQHF.

The chain joins TRBV28 to TRBJ2-2; 7 bases match TRBD1. This CDR3 comprises 18 residues. Unmatched junction bases numbered 12, after V lost 2 bases and J lost 3 bases. Germline values: CDR1 MDHEN, CDR2 SYDVKM. CDR3 sequence: CASSLRRGAGGYTGELFF. CDR3 DNA sequence: TGTGCCAGCAGTTTAAGGAGAGGCGCAGGGGGTTACACCGGGGAGCTGTTTTTT.

The chain employs TRBV10-3 and TRBJ2-5, with 7 nucleotides matching TRBD2. Germline V gene data show CDR1 as ENHRY and CDR2 as SYGVKD. Trimming cost V 2 bases and J 4 bases; bases outside gene matches: 10. The CDR3 has 16 residues. The CDR3 region has the DNA TGTGCCATCAGTGAGGGGAGCGGGATCGGGGGAGAGACCCAGTACTTC. Translation: CAISEGSGIGGETQYF.

This clone came up once. The V call is TRBV7-9, the J call TRBJ2-5; no reliable D call. The CDR3 covers 10 residues. Germline V gene lookup returns CDR1 SEHNR and CDR2 FQNEAQ (reference sequence). Trimming pared 5 bases from V and 7 bases from J, leaving 5 bases between. Here the CDR3 reads CASSQRTQYF. The CDR3 DNA sequence: TGTGCCAGCAGCCAGCGGACCCAGTACTTC.

The V and J genes are TRBV7-2 and TRBJ1-1, with 8 bases matching TRBD1. The CDR3 loop spans 14 amino acids. Germline V gene sequence: CDR1 SGHTA, CDR2 FQGNSA. Trimming removed 9 bases from V and 1 base from J; junction bases left unmatched: 7. The CDR3 spells CASRDRRANTEAFF. As DNA, the CDR3 is TGTGCCAGTCGGGACAGGAGGGCGAACACTGAAGCTTTCTTT.

This chain connects TRBV7-9 to TRBJ2-5, with TRBD1 identical over 7 bases. The trim removed 1 base at V and 5 bases at J, leaving 1 base unmatched. Germline V gene data show CDR1 as SEHNR and CDR2 as FQNEAQ (reference sequence). The CDR3 spans 13 residues. In DNA form, the CDR3 reads TGTGCCAGCAGCTTAGACAGGGGTGAGACCCAGTACTTC. It codes for CASSLDRGETQYF.